The 27 T cell receptor beta chains given below trace back to one sample, sequenced in a study of OX40 agonist ivuxolimab in advanced cancers. The repertoire was sequenced with immunoSEQ multiplex PCR; TCRdb's copy has only in-frame clones and lacks some. The sample holds approximately 23,000 clones, 80% to 90% seen once. Material: CD4+ or CD8+ T cells sorted from blood, obtained in a trial of the OX40 agonist ivuxolimab. The origin of the receptors is an adult with an advanced solid tumor such as melanoma, head and neck, liver or kidney cancer.

This clone is judged medium-sized. The chain is built from TRBV29-1 and TRBJ2-7, with D possibly matching TRBD2 (6 bases). This CDR3 is 13 amino acids long. V dropped 3 bases and J dropped 1 base, with 10 bases sitting between them. Looked up from germline, CDR1 is SQVTM and CDR2 is ANQGSEA. CDR3 protein: CSVEGGESYEQYF. The DNA of the CDR3 is TGCAGCGTTGAGGGAGGAGAATCCTACGAGCAGTACTTC.

This clone was found a few times. The CDR3, as DNA: TGTGCCAGTAGTCTCGGGACATTGGGGGGCTACACCTTC. Translation: CASSLGTLGGYTF. The chain carries TRBV19 and TRBJ1-2, with D tentatively TRBD1 (6 bases). Deletions cut 5 bases from V and 8 bases from J, with 15 bases between. From germline, CDR1 is LNHDA and CDR2 SQIVND (reference sequence). CDR3 length: 13 residues.

The CDR3 nucleotides are TGTGCCAGCAGAAAGCGGACAGGAGCAAATCAGCCCCAGCATTTT. Amino acid sequence: CASRKRTGANQPQHF. The chain recombines TRBV6-5 with TRBJ1-5; 7 bases match TRBD1. The CDR3 covers 15 residues. CDR1 is MNHEY and CDR2 is SVGAGI in the germline V gene. V shed 6 bases, J shed 4 bases, and the junction held 9 bases outside the gene matches.

The sample holds one count of this clone. The DNA for the CDR3 is TGTGCCAGCTCACCAGTAAGCGGGACTGAAGCTTTCTTT. Encoded protein: CASSPVSGTEAFF. This chain joins TRBV18 and TRBJ1-1, with D unresolved. The ends were cut back, 2 bases at V and 5 bases at J, with 9 bases in the middle. The length of the CDR3 is 13 residues. The germline CDR1 and CDR2 sequences are KGHSH and LQKENI.

V usage is TRBV29-1 and J usage is TRBJ1-4; the D is unclear. V lost 6 bases, J lost 4 bases, and 9 bases lay in between. There are 12 residues in the CDR3. Germline assignment: CDR1 SQVTM and CDR2 ANQGSEA. The DNA for the CDR3 is TGCAGCGTCAAAGGCTATAATGAAAAACTGTTTTTT. It translates to CSVKGYNEKLFF.

The V call is TRBV6-5, the J call TRBJ2-2; no clear D gene. Trimming cost V 6 bases and J 7 bases, with 9 bases left between them. Looked up from germline, CDR1 is MNHEY and CDR2 is SVGAGI. The length of the CDR3 is 12 residues. The CDR3 sequence is CASRELGGELFF. CDR3 DNA sequence: TGTGCCAGCAGGGAGTTAGGCGGGGAGCTGTTTTTT.

This clone has only one observation. The V and J genes are TRBV7-8 and TRBJ2-7; D is undetermined. This CDR3 contains 15 residues. CDR1 is SGHVS, CDR2 FQNEAQ, per germline. V dropped 1 base and J dropped 0 bases, with 10 bases sitting between them. The CDR3 region is CASSLDEAHSYEQYF. The CDR3 DNA sequence: TGTGCCAGCAGCTTAGACGAAGCTCACTCCTACGAGCAGTACTTC.

The CDR3 DNA reads as TGTGCCAGCTCACCCAACACCAACAACGGACTAGCGGGAGTCTACGAGCAGTACTTC. Protein: CASSPNTNNGLAGVYEQYF. This chain links TRBV18 with TRBJ2-7; TRBD2 matches 13 bases. Trimming cost V 3 bases and J 3 bases; bases outside gene matches: 14. This CDR3 has 19 residues. In germline, CDR1 is KGHSH, CDR2 LQKENI.

The chain recombines TRBV4-2 with TRBJ2-1; 8 bases match TRBD1. This CDR3 region has 19 residues. V shed 4 bases, J shed 0 bases, and the junction held 14 bases outside the gene matches. From germline, CDR1 is LGHNA and CDR2 YNFKEQ. The CDR3 sequence: CASSRDRRGGPSSYNEQFF. The CDR3 DNA reads TGTGCCAGCAGCCGGGACAGGAGAGGGGGTCCTAGCTCCTACAATGAGCAGTTCTTC.

The chain has TRBV7-9 and TRBJ2-7; maybe TRBD2 (7 bases). CDR1 is SEHNR, CDR2 FQNEAQ, per germline (reference sequence). CDR3 size: 14 residues. V lost 4 bases to trimming and J lost 3 bases, with 13 bases between them. In DNA form, the CDR3 reads TGTGCCAGCAGCTCCCGGGGAGGGGGCTACGAGCAGTACTTC. Its translation: CASSSRGGGYEQYF.

This clone showed up just once. The chain employs TRBV18 and TRBJ2-7; D remains ambiguous. Trimming pared 1 base from V and 1 base from J, leaving 8 bases between. CDR3 length equals 14 residues. The germline V gene encodes CDR1 KGHSH and CDR2 LQKENI. CDR3 protein: CASSPQAGSYEQYF. The CDR3 DNA reads as TGTGCCAGCTCACCACAGGCCGGTTCCTACGAGCAGTACTTC.

V and J are TRBV29-1 and TRBJ1-1; D is uncertain. V gave up 6 bases and J gave up 6 bases, with 23 bases separating them. Germline V CDR1 and CDR2: SQVTM, ANQGSEA. The CDR3 extends over 15 amino acids. DNA for the CDR3: TGCAGCGTCGGTTTGGGTCCGTCTAGATCCGCTGAAGCTTTCTTT. This encodes CSVGLGPSRSAEAFF.

CDR3 residues: CASSLARAVTGELFF. The CDR3 coding sequence is TGTGCCAGCAGCTTAGCGAGGGCAGTCACCGGGGAGCTGTTTTTT. This chain connects TRBV7-9 to TRBJ2-2; a weak D match, TRBD2 (5 bases). Trimming left V 0 bases short and J 4 bases short, with 9 bases between. The germline V gene encodes CDR1 SEHNR and CDR2 FQNEAQ (reference sequence). The CDR3 is made up of 15 amino acids.

The chain is built from TRBV27 and TRBJ2-7, with 10 positions matching TRBD1. V was clipped by 6 bases and J by 7 bases; unmatched bases: 18. The CDR3 length is 17 residues. The germline V gene has CDR1 MNHEY and CDR2 SMNVEV (reference sequence). CDR3 bases: TGTGCCAGCAGCCGTATCGTCCCGACAGGGGGCAAGTGGGAGCAGTACTTC. Protein product: CASSRIVPTGGKWEQYF.

The rearrangement uses TRBV6-1 and TRBJ2-7; D might be TRBD1 (7 bases). Germline lookup yields CDR1 MNHNS and CDR2 SASEGT. Trimming cost V 7 bases and J 0 bases, with 16 bases left between them. The CDR3 covers 15 residues. CDR3 nucleotides: TGTGCCAGCACCGAGGGGGCGGGGAGCTCCTACGAGCAGTACTTC. Protein: CASTEGAGSSYEQYF.

This chain connects TRBV14 to TRBJ2-7; 9 nucleotides line up with TRBD2. V was pared by 4 bases and J by 4 bases, with 8 bases of the junction left unmatched. Germline CDR1 is SGHDN and CDR2 is FVKESK. The CDR3 length is 15 residues. CDR3 in amino acids: CASSPGLAVIYEQYF. The DNA of the CDR3 is TGTGCCAGCAGCCCGGGACTAGCAGTTATATACGAGCAGTACTTC.

The chain uses TRBV19 and TRBJ2-7; the D gene is possibly TRBD2 (6 bases). CDR1 is LNHDA and CDR2 is SQIVND in the germline V gene (reference sequence). CDR3 length: 16 amino acids. The V end was cut by 7 bases, the J end by 5 bases, with 24 bases between. The CDR3 is CASNRGLPGVINEQYF. CDR3 nucleotide sequence: TGTGCCAGTAACCGGGGCCTACCGGGAGTGATAAACGAGCAGTACTTC.

The chain uses TRBV5-1 and TRBJ2-1; D uncertain. CDR3 length: 11 amino acids. CDR1 SGHRS and CDR2 YFSETQ come from the germline V gene. V lost 1 base to trimming and J lost 9 bases, with 5 bases between them. The CDR3 region is CASSLTGEQFF. As DNA, the CDR3 is TGCGCCAGCAGCTTGACTGGTGAGCAGTTCTTC. The full variable domain, in which reference TRBV5-1 and TRBJ2-1 provide the parts outside the CDR3, is KAGVTQTPRYLIKTRGQQVTLSCSPISGHRSVSWYQQTPGQGLQFLFEYFSETQRNKGNFPGRFSGRQFSNSRSEMNVSTLELGDSALYLCASSLTGEQFFGPGTRLTVL.

This clone was counted once. The V and J genes are TRBV10-3 and TRBJ2-7; no definite D call. The CDR3 runs to 13 residues. Trimming removed 8 bases from V and 0 bases from J, with 11 bases in between. Germline CDR1 and CDR2: ENHRY and SYGVKD. CDR3 nucleotide sequence: TGTGCCATCGCTTCCCTGAGCTCCTACGAGCAGTACTTC. Translating gives CAIASLSSYEQYF.

The chain carries TRBV19 and TRBJ1-5; 8 bases map to TRBD1. In germline, CDR1 is LNHDA, CDR2 SQIVND (reference sequence). The CDR3 extends over 16 amino acids. V lost 4 bases and J lost 7; bases outside the gene matches: 12. CDR3 amino acids: CASSKDREEGWQPQHF. As DNA, the CDR3 is TGTGCCAGTAGTAAGGACAGGGAGGAGGGATGGCAGCCCCAGCATTTT. Filled out from reference TRBV19 and TRBJ1-5, the complete variable domain reads DGGITQSPKYLFRKEGQNVTLSCEQNLNHDAMYWYRQDPGQGLRLIYYSQIVNDFQKGDIAEGYSVSREKKESFPLTVTSAQKNPTAFYLCASSKDREEGWQPQHFGDGTRLSIL.

This clone has only a few counts. The chain links TRBV11-3 to TRBJ2-1, with 11 nucleotides matching TRBD2. V dropped 1 base and J dropped 5; count of bases not matched to a gene: 4. The CDR3 has 16 amino acids. The germline gives CDR1 SGHNT, CDR2 YENEEA. The CDR3 DNA follows: TGTGCCAGCAGCTTAGGAACTAGCGGGGGAAACAATGAGCAGTTCTTC. Translated: CASSLGTSGGNNEQFF.

This clone has more than one count but fewer than ten. The chain combines TRBV7-9 with TRBJ1-2; D remains unclear. V shed 0 bases and J shed 6 bases, with 5 bases lying between them. Germline CDR1 and CDR2: SEHNR and FQNEAQ (reference sequence). The CDR3 is 12 residues long. In nucleotides, the CDR3 is TGTGCCAGCAGCTTAGCTATGGATGGCTACACCTTC. Residues: CASSLAMDGYTF.

This chain links TRBV28 with TRBJ1-2, with D possibly being TRBD1 (6 bases). The CDR3 is 15 amino acids. Germline CDR1 and CDR2: MDHEN and SYDVKM. Trimming took 6 bases from V and 5 from J, leaving 19 bases between them. CDR3 region: CASSQGGGLPYGYTF. The CDR3, as DNA: TGTGCCAGCAGCCAAGGCGGGGGGCTGCCGTATGGCTACACCTTC.

The CDR3 DNA follows: TGTGCCATCACCCCACAGGGTTTTGGCTACAATGAGCAGTTCTTC. Residues: CAITPQGFGYNEQFF. The chain combines TRBV10-3 with TRBJ2-1, with a tentative D call TRBD1 (6 bases). V was trimmed by 7 bases and J by 3 bases, leaving 16 bases between them. This CDR3 spans 15 amino acids. Germline assignment: CDR1 ENHRY and CDR2 SYGVKD.

V gene TRBV29-1 combines with J gene TRBJ2-1; 7 bases agree with TRBD1. The germline V gene has CDR1 SQVTM and CDR2 ANQGSEA. Trimming cost V 3 bases and J 2 bases; bases outside gene matches: 4. The CDR3 spans 14 residues. The CDR3 region is CSVDWQGAYNEQFF. The CDR3 DNA reads as TGCAGCGTTGATTGGCAGGGGGCCTACAATGAGCAGTTCTTC.

The genes are TRBV28 and TRBJ2-7; 7 bases are shared with TRBD1. The trim removed 6 bases at V and 2 bases at J, leaving 4 bases unmatched. Germline V CDR1 and CDR2: MDHEN, SYDVKM. This CDR3 is built from 13 residues. CDR3 bases: TGTGCCAGCAGCGGGACAGAGCCCTACGAGCAGTACTTC. Translation gives CASSGTEPYEQYF.

This clone was counted once. The chain uses TRBV7-2 and TRBJ2-3; D perhaps matches TRBD2 (6 bases). There are 15 residues in the CDR3. V dropped 0 bases and J dropped 4 bases, with 11 bases sitting between them. CDR1 and CDR2 from the germline V gene are SGHTA and FQGNSA. The CDR3 nucleotides are TGTGCCAGCAGCTTAGCGGGGTGGGGGGCAGATACGCAGTATTTT. Translated, it gives CASSLAGWGADTQYF. Together with reference TRBV7-2 and TRBJ2-3, the CDR3 gives the full variable domain: GAGVSQSPSNKVTEKGKDVELRCDPISGHTALYWYRQSLGQGLEFLIYFQGNSAPDKSGLPSDRFSAERTGGSVSTLTIQRTQQEDSAVYLCASSLAGWGADTQYFGPGTRLTVL.